The rows below give T cell receptor beta chains drawn from one sample of a study of PD-L1 blockade in urothelial cancer. TCRdb's copy holds only in-frame clones and misses some; the assay was immunoSEQ multiplex PCR. The table has 48,000 or so clones, 65% to 85% seen once; the top ten hold 8.8%. This material consisted of PBMCs, taken around atezolizumab (anti-PD-L1) treatment. The source of these receptors is a man aged 70 or older with urothelial cancer. Each CDR3 is given with its conserved first and last residue. The D gene is left open where the match is weak. The size of a clone is reported for some rows only, either as once, few or many, or as a class for expanded clones.

CDR3 DNA: TGTGCCAGCAGTTACGGAGCAAACACCGGGGAGCTGTTTTTT; CDR3 protein: CASSYGANTGELFF; clone size: -; J gene: TRBJ2-2; D gene: -; V gene: TRBV6-6
CDR3 DNA: TGTGCCATCAGTGGGGGGGCTAGCGGGTCCCCCACAGATACGCAGTATTTT; CDR3 protein: CAISGGASGSPTDTQYF; clone size: -; J gene: TRBJ2-3; D gene: TRBD2; V gene: TRBV10-3
CDR3 DNA: TGTGCCAGCAGCGGGGAGGGCAGCAATCAGCCCCAGCATTTT; CDR3 protein: CASSGEGSNQPQHF; clone size: -; J gene: TRBJ1-5; D gene: -; V gene: TRBV2
CDR3 DNA: TGTGCCAGCAGCTTAAACAGTGCCGCCAAGAACACTGAAGCTTTCTTT; CDR3 protein: CASSLNSAAKNTEAFF; clone size: -; J gene: TRBJ1-1; D gene: -; V gene: TRBV7-9
CDR3 DNA: TGTGCCAGCAGGAACCCCCCGGGACAGGGTGAAAAACTGTTTTTT; CDR3 protein: CASRNPPGQGEKLFF; clone size: -; J gene: TRBJ1-4; D gene: TRBD1; V gene: TRBV6-1
CDR3 DNA: TGTGCCAGCAGTTTGCGGTCTAGTTTCGGTACGCAGTATTTT; CDR3 protein: CASSLRSSFGTQYF; clone size: -; J gene: TRBJ2-3; D gene: -; V gene: TRBV28
CDR3 DNA: TGCGCCAGCAGCTTGGGGACAGGGGACGACGAGCAGTACTTC; CDR3 protein: CASSLGTGDDEQYF; clone size: -; J gene: TRBJ2-7; D gene: TRBD1; V gene: TRBV5-1
CDR3 DNA: TGTGCCATCAGTGAACGGAGTGCTAACTATGGCTACACCTTC; CDR3 protein: CAISERSANYGYTF; clone size: -; J gene: TRBJ1-2; D gene: -; V gene: TRBV10-3
CDR3 DNA: TGTGCCAGCTCACCTACTCTTAGCGGGAGAGGCAAAAACATTCAGTACTTC; CDR3 protein: CASSPTLSGRGKNIQYF; clone size: -; J gene: TRBJ2-4; D gene: TRBD2; V gene: TRBV18
CDR3 DNA: TGTGCCATCAGTGAGGGCAGTTCTAACTATGGCTACACCTTC; CDR3 protein: CAISEGSSNYGYTF; clone size: few; J gene: TRBJ1-2; D gene: -; V gene: TRBV10-3
CDR3 DNA: TGCGCCAGCAGCCAAGCCCCTGCGACAGGGGGCAGCTACGAGCAGTACTTC; CDR3 protein: CASSQAPATGGSYEQYF; clone size: -; J gene: TRBJ2-7; D gene: TRBD1; V gene: TRBV4-1
CDR3 DNA: TGTGCCACCCTTGGGACAGGGGGTGGCAATGAGCAGTTCTTC; CDR3 protein: CATLGTGGGNEQFF; clone size: -; J gene: TRBJ2-1; D gene: TRBD1; V gene: TRBV6-6
CDR3 DNA: TGCGCCAGCAGCAAAAATCAGGGGGAACAAGAGACCCAGTACTTC; CDR3 protein: CASSKNQGEQETQYF; clone size: -; J gene: TRBJ2-5; D gene: TRBD1; V gene: TRBV5-1
CDR3 DNA: TGTGCCTGGATAGGTAGCGGGGCAAACTACAATGAGCAGTTCTTC; CDR3 protein: CAWIGSGANYNEQFF; clone size: -; J gene: TRBJ2-1; D gene: TRBD2; V gene: TRBV30
CDR3 DNA: TGTGCCAGCAGAGGACAGTTTTCTACCGGGGAGCTGTTTTTT; CDR3 protein: CASRGQFSTGELFF; clone size: -; J gene: TRBJ2-2; D gene: -; V gene: TRBV28
CDR3 DNA: TGTGCCAGCAGAACGGGACAGGGAGGTGAAAAACTGTTTTTT; CDR3 protein: CASRTGQGGEKLFF; clone size: -; J gene: TRBJ1-4; D gene: TRBD1; V gene: TRBV6-5
CDR3 DNA: TGTGCCAGCAGTCCGCCACTCGATACCTACGAGCAGTACTTC; CDR3 protein: CASSPPLDTYEQYF; clone size: -; J gene: TRBJ2-7; D gene: -; V gene: TRBV28
CDR3 DNA: TGTGCCAGCTCACCCTCAGGATTGTCAGAGTTGGAAGCTTTCTTT; CDR3 protein: CASSPSGLSELEAFF; clone size: -; J gene: TRBJ1-1; D gene: -; V gene: TRBV18
CDR3 DNA: TGTGCCAGCAGCTTAGAACTAGCGGGAGGACCTGAGCAGTTCTTC; CDR3 protein: CASSLELAGGPEQFF; clone size: -; J gene: TRBJ2-1; D gene: TRBD2; V gene: TRBV7-2
CDR3 DNA: TGTGCCAGTAGTTGGACAGCAACTAATGAAAAACTGTTTTTT; CDR3 protein: CASSWTATNEKLFF; clone size: -; J gene: TRBJ1-4; D gene: -; V gene: TRBV19
CDR3 DNA: TGTGCCAGCAGGGGGAGGACAGGGAAAAAAGATACGCAGTATTTT; CDR3 protein: CASRGRTGKKDTQYF; clone size: -; J gene: TRBJ2-3; D gene: TRBD1; V gene: TRBV13
CDR3 DNA: TGTGCCAGCAGCAGACGGACTAGCGGGGTCTACAATGAGCAGTTCTTC; CDR3 protein: CASSRRTSGVYNEQFF; clone size: -; J gene: TRBJ2-1; D gene: TRBD2; V gene: TRBV11-2
CDR3 DNA: TGTGCCAGCAGCCAAGAAACAGGGGGCTTGGATCACACTGAAGCTTTCTTT; CDR3 protein: CASSQETGGLDHTEAFF; clone size: -; J gene: TRBJ1-1; D gene: TRBD1; V gene: TRBV4-2
CDR3 DNA: TGTGCCAGCAGCCGCGAGGTGGGGACCCAGTACTTC; CDR3 protein: CASSREVGTQYF; clone size: -; J gene: TRBJ2-5; D gene: -; V gene: TRBV11-2
CDR3 DNA: TGTGCCAGCAGCTTAGGGGGACAGACCTATGGCTACACCTTC; CDR3 protein: CASSLGGQTYGYTF; clone size: -; J gene: TRBJ1-2; D gene: TRBD1; V gene: TRBV7-9
CDR3 DNA: TGTGCCAGCAGCCAAGGGCGGAAAAGCGGGAGCTCCTACAATGAGCAGTTCTTC; CDR3 protein: CASSQGRKSGSSYNEQFF; clone size: -; J gene: TRBJ2-1; D gene: TRBD2; V gene: TRBV14
CDR3 DNA: TGTGCCAGCAGCCCCGAGAGGGACAGGGGCCGCTACGAGCAGTACTTC; CDR3 protein: CASSPERDRGRYEQYF; clone size: few; J gene: TRBJ2-7; D gene: TRBD1; V gene: TRBV7-8
CDR3 DNA: TGTGCCAGCAGCCAAGCGGCGGGCCCCTACGAGCAGTACTTC; CDR3 protein: CASSQAAGPYEQYF; clone size: -; J gene: TRBJ2-7; D gene: -; V gene: TRBV28
CDR3 DNA: TGCGCCAGCAGCTTGGAGGGGGCAGAAGGGTATGGCTACACCTTC; CDR3 protein: CASSLEGAEGYGYTF; clone size: -; J gene: TRBJ1-2; D gene: TRBD1; V gene: TRBV5-1
CDR3 DNA: TGTGCCAGCAGCCCCACCCAGCGGGAACTCAATGAGCAGTTCTTC; CDR3 protein: CASSPTQRELNEQFF; clone size: -; J gene: TRBJ2-1; D gene: TRBD2; V gene: TRBV9
CDR3 DNA: TGTGCCAGCTCACCACCTAACAGTAACACTGAAGCTTTCTTT; CDR3 protein: CASSPPNSNTEAFF; clone size: -; J gene: TRBJ1-1; D gene: -; V gene: TRBV18
CDR3 DNA: TGTGCCATCAGCGGGGTTCAGAACGTCCTGACTTTC; CDR3 protein: CAISGVQNVLTF; clone size: -; J gene: TRBJ2-6; D gene: -; V gene: TRBV10-3
CDR3 DNA: TGTGCCACCCGGTGGCGACGGGACACCGGGGAGCTGTTTTTT; CDR3 protein: CATRWRRDTGELFF; clone size: few; J gene: TRBJ2-2; D gene: -; V gene: TRBV28
CDR3 DNA: TGTGCCAGCACCAGAGGGATCCCCTACGAGCAGTACTTC; CDR3 protein: CASTRGIPYEQYF; clone size: -; J gene: TRBJ2-7; D gene: -; V gene: TRBV6-5
CDR3 DNA: TGTGCCAGCAGCTCGACAGGGAGGTACGAGCAGTACTTC; CDR3 protein: CASSSTGRYEQYF; clone size: few; J gene: TRBJ2-7; D gene: -; V gene: TRBV5-6
CDR3 DNA: TGTGCCAGCAGCTTAGTCGGTAGCGGGAGAAATACGCAGTATTTT; CDR3 protein: CASSLVGSGRNTQYF; clone size: once; J gene: TRBJ2-3; D gene: TRBD2; V gene: TRBV7-2
CDR3 DNA: TGTGCCAGCAGCAACAGGGGGCAAAACATTCAGTACTTC; CDR3 protein: CASSNRGQNIQYF; clone size: few; J gene: TRBJ2-4; D gene: TRBD1; V gene: TRBV5-5
CDR3 DNA: TGTGCCAGCAGTACCTCGACGGGCGAGCAGTACTTC; CDR3 protein: CASSTSTGEQYF; clone size: -; J gene: TRBJ2-7; D gene: -; V gene: TRBV27
CDR3 DNA: TGTGCCAGCAGCCCTCGGGATAGAGCACAAGAGACCCAGTACTTC; CDR3 protein: CASSPRDRAQETQYF; clone size: -; J gene: TRBJ2-5; D gene: -; V gene: TRBV9
CDR3 DNA: TGTGCCAGCAACTTATATAATGAGCAGTTCTTC; CDR3 protein: CASNLYNEQFF; clone size: -; J gene: TRBJ2-1; D gene: -; V gene: TRBV28